The 19 T cell receptor beta chains listed next were all sequenced from one sample in a study of PD-1 blockade in classical Hodgkin lymphoma. Each patient's relapse followed autologous stem cell transplantation, and brentuximab vedotin exposure varied. Clones were sequenced by immunoSEQ multiplex PCR, and TCRdb holds only the in-frame ones, with some missing. Here the sample spans over 85,000 clones, 80% to 90% being singletons. The sample consisted of peripheral blood mononuclear cells (PBMCs), taken before the second cycle of nivolumab. The receptors were gathered from a human donor with classical Hodgkin lymphoma.

The V call is TRBV19, the J call TRBJ2-7; 14 nucleotides agree with TRBD2. The CDR3 covers 13 residues. Unmatched junction bases numbered 2, after V lost 8 bases and J lost 5 bases. CDR1 and CDR2 from the germline V gene are LNHDA and SQIVND (reference sequence). CDR3 amino acids: CASSTSGRDEQYF. DNA of the CDR3: TGTGCCAGTTCGACTAGCGGGAGGGACGAGCAGTACTTC.

CDR3 sequence reads: CASSFGVKGGRNQPQHF. CDR3 in DNA: TGTGCCAGCAGTTTCGGAGTGAAAGGGGGCCGAAATCAGCCCCAGCATTTT. The chain has TRBV28 and TRBJ1-5, with 7 bases fitting TRBD1. The CDR3 contains 17 residues. Germline-derived CDR1 and CDR2 are MDHEN and SYDVKM. The J segment lost 4 bases and the V segment lost 3 bases, leaving 12 bases of the junction unmatched. Combining the CDR3 with reference TRBV28 and TRBJ1-5 gives the whole variable domain DVKVTQSSRYLVKRTGEKVFLECVQDMDHENMFWYRQDPGLGLRLIYFSYDVKMKEKGDIPEGYSVSREKKERFSLILESASTNQTSMYLCASSFGVKGGRNQPQHFGDGTRLSIL.

This clone was picked up a small number of times. The chain has TRBV7-6 and TRBJ2-5, with 8 bases that match TRBD2. In germline, CDR1 is SGHVS, CDR2 FNYEAQ. The junction had 9 bases not matched to a gene; V was cut back by 5 bases and J by 1 base. This CDR3 is 16 amino acids long. In DNA, the CDR3 is TGTGCCAGCAGCGCCCAACTAGCGGCCACCCAAGAGACCCAGTACTTC. Encoded protein: CASSAQLAATQETQYF.

This chain links TRBV21-1 with TRBJ2-3; the table's D gene call, TRBD1, was not cross checked with the DNA. TRBV21-1 is a pseudogene locus. The CDR3 length is 18 residues. The CDR3 protein is CASSKIVWAGESTDTQYF. CDR3 in DNA: TGTGCCAGCAGCAAAATCGTCTGGGCAGGGGAAAGCACAGATACGCAGTATTTT.

This clone was detected only a few times. This sequence joins TRBV30 and TRBJ1-1, with unresolved D. The germline gives CDR1 GTSNPN, CDR2 SVGIG (reference sequence). This CDR3 contains 13 residues. With 0 bases removed from V and 2 bases from J, the gap between germline ends came to 7 bases. CDR3 residues: CAWSVGPNTEAFF. The CDR3 nucleotides are TGTGCCTGGAGTGTAGGGCCAAACACTGAAGCTTTCTTT.

The J gene is TRBJ2-7, the V gene TRBV13; D is unresolved. Trimming left V 2 bases short and J 0 bases short, with 5 bases between. Per the germline V gene, CDR1 is PRHDT and CDR2 is FYEKMQ (reference sequence). This CDR3 is 13 amino acids long. CDR3 loop: CASSLRPSYEQYF. CDR3 coding DNA: TGTGCCAGCAGCTTAAGGCCCTCCTACGAGCAGTACTTC.

The chain uses TRBV15 and TRBJ2-2, with D maybe TRBD1 (5 bases). Germline V lookup: CDR1 LNHNV, CDR2 YYDKDF (reference sequence). The V gene lost 5 bases and the J gene lost 4 bases, with 11 bases spanning the gap. The CDR3 totals 14 residues. The CDR3 nucleotides read TGTGCCACCAGCCCCCAGGGTTTCACCGGGGAGCTGTTTTTT. Its protein product is CATSPQGFTGELFF. Full variable domain (missing parts from reference TRBV15 and TRBJ2-2): DAMVIQNPRYQVTQFGKPVTLSCSQTLNHNVMYWYQQKSSQAPKLLFHYYDKDFNNEADTPDNFQSRRPNTSFCFLDIRSPGLGDTAMYLCATSPQGFTGELFFGEGSRLTVL.

V gene TRBV21-1 combines with J gene TRBJ2-7; the D segment call TRBD1 is taken from the table without a DNA check. TRBV21-1 is listed as a pseudogene. The CDR3 is made up of 16 amino acids. This chain's CDR3 is CASSKGGQGCVYEQYF. CDR3 sequence (DNA): TGTGCCAGCAGCAAAGGGGGACAGGGCTGTGTCTACGAGCAGTACTTC.

This clone was found a few times. The gene calls are TRBV11-2 and TRBJ2-7; 9 bases fit TRBD1. Trimming cost V 6 bases and J 4 bases; bases outside gene matches: 10. CDR3 length: 15 residues. Per germline, CDR1 SGHAT and CDR2 FQNNGV. CDR3 in DNA: TGTGCCAGCAGTTGGGCGGGACAGGGTCTGTACGAGCAGTACTTC. Translated: CASSWAGQGLYEQYF. The full variable domain, rest sourced from reference TRBV11-2 and TRBJ2-7, is EAGVAQSPRYKIIEKRQSVAFWCNPISGHATLYWYQQILGQGPKLLIQFQNNGVVDDSQLPKDRFSAERLKGVDSTLKIQPAKLEDSAVYLCASSWAGQGLYEQYFGPGTRLTVT.

This chain joins TRBV7-6 and TRBJ2-2, with D possibly matching TRBD2 (5 bases). From germline, CDR1 is SGHVS and CDR2 FNYEAQ. Trimming pared 0 bases from V and 0 bases from J, leaving 8 bases between. The CDR3 is made up of 16 amino acids. The CDR3 loop reads CASSLAWGANTGELFF. CDR3 DNA sequence: TGTGCCAGCAGCTTAGCGTGGGGAGCGAACACCGGGGAGCTGTTTTTT.

Worth noting for this clone: The identical CDR3 is also encoded by other nucleotide sequences in the sample. V usage is TRBV28 and J usage is TRBJ2-3; D remains ambiguous. From germline, CDR1 is MDHEN and CDR2 SYDVKM. CDR3 length equals 11 residues. V lost 3 bases, J lost 5 bases, and 3 bases lay in between. The CDR3 sequence: CASSLRDTQYF. CDR3 nucleotides: TGTGCCAGCAGTTTGAGAGATACGCAGTATTTT.

The chain couples TRBV7-8 to TRBJ1-1, with 8 bases fitting TRBD1. Germline V lookup: CDR1 SGHVS, CDR2 FQNEAQ. This CDR3 is built from 17 residues. V lost 4 bases to trimming and J lost 7 bases; unmatched junction nucleotides: 17. The CDR3 DNA reads as TGTGCCAGCAGCTACACCCTCCCGGACAGGGAGGCAGGTGAAGCTTTCTTT. Translated: CASSYTLPDREAGEAFF.

The rearrangement links TRBV7-2 to TRBJ2-2, with D possibly matching TRBD2 (6 bases). Germline V lookup: CDR1 SGHTA, CDR2 FQGNSA. Trimming pared 4 bases from V and 6 bases from J, leaving 15 bases between. CDR3 length: 15 amino acids. The CDR3 loop is CASSSRTTHAGELFF. The DNA for the CDR3 is TGTGCCAGCAGCTCCAGGACTACTCACGCCGGGGAGCTGTTTTTT.

The V call is TRBV5-4, the J call TRBJ2-1, with 11 bases aligning to TRBD1. CDR3 size: 15 residues. The germline V gene has CDR1 SGHNT and CDR2 YYREEE (reference sequence). The V segment lost 0 bases and the J segment 9 bases; nucleotides outside the gene matches: 5. The CDR3: CASSLVGTGGAEQFF. CDR3 nucleotides: TGTGCCAGCAGCTTGGTGGGGACAGGGGGGGCTGAGCAGTTCTTC. Variable domain in full (rest from reference TRBV5-4 and TRBJ2-1): ETGVTQSPTHLIKTRGQQVTLRCSSQSGHNTVSWYQQALGQGPQFIFQYYREEENGRGNFPPRFSGLQFPNYSSELNVNALELDDSALYLCASSLVGTGGAEQFFGPGTRLTVL.

The chain links TRBV2 to TRBJ1-6; tentatively, D is TRBD1 (6 bases). Trimming removed 7 bases from V and 11 bases from J, with 18 bases in between. The CDR3 spans 14 residues. Germline V gene data show CDR1 as SNHLY and CDR2 as FYNNEI. The CDR3 bases are TGTGCCAGCACCGAGCACAGGGATGCGGCACCCCTCCACTTT. It translates to CASTEHRDAAPLHF. The whole variable domain, remainder taken from reference TRBV2 and TRBJ1-6, is EPEVTQTPSHQVTQMGQEVILRCVPISNHLYFYWYRQILGQKVEFLVSFYNNEISEKSEIFDDQFSVERPDGSNFTLKIRSTKLEDSAMYFCASTEHRDAAPLHFGNGTRLTVT.

V gene TRBV12-1 combines with J gene TRBJ1-2. TRBV12-1 is annotated as a pseudogene. This CDR3 contains 15 residues. The CDR3 is CASSFGVYHNYGYTF. In DNA form, the CDR3 reads TGTGCCAGCAGCTTTGGGGTATACCACAACTATGGCTACACCTTC.

The chain employs TRBV2 and TRBJ1-5; D not certain. V lost 0 bases, J lost 8 bases, and 11 bases lay in between. Germline V CDR1 and CDR2: SNHLY, FYNNEI. CDR3 length: 14 residues. DNA for the CDR3: TGTGCCAGCAGTGAAGCCCTTCATTCGGAGCCCCAGCATTTT. Amino acid sequence: CASSEALHSEPQHF.

The chain joins TRBV5-1 to TRBJ2-3, with D hard to call. CDR3 length equals 14 residues. V lost 1 base to trimming and J lost 1 base, with 7 bases between them. CDR1 and CDR2 from the germline V gene are SGHRS and YFSETQ. The CDR3 protein is CASSLFGGTDTQYF. CDR3 in DNA: TGCGCCAGCAGCTTGTTTGGAGGCACAGATACGCAGTATTTT. The variable domain in full, with the rest retrieved from reference TRBV5-1 and TRBJ2-3, is KAGVTQTPRYLIKTRGQQVTLSCSPISGHRSVSWYQQTPGQGLQFLFEYFSETQRNKGNFPGRFSGRQFSNSRSEMNVSTLELGDSALYLCASSLFGGTDTQYFGPGTRLTVL.

J is TRBJ1-2 and V is TRBV18; maybe TRBD1 (5 bases). CDR1 KGHSH and CDR2 LQKENI come from the germline V gene. This CDR3 spans 13 amino acids. V shed 3 bases and J shed 8 bases, with 13 bases lying between them. The CDR3 spells CASSPRQGEGYTF. CDR3 DNA sequence: TGTGCCAGCTCACCTCGCCAGGGTGAAGGCTACACCTTC.